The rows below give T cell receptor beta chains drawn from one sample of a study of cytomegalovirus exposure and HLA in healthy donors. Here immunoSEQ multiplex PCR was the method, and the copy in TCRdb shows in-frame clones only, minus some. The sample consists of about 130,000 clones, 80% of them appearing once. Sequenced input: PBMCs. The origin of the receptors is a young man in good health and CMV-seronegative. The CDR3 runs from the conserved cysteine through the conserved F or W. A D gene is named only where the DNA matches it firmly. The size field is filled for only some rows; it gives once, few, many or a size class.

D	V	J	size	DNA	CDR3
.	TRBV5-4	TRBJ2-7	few	TGTGCCAGCAGCTTGGGCGGGACAGCCGAGCAGTACTTC	CASSLGGTAEQYF
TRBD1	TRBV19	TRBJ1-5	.	TGTGCCAGTAGTATCAAGGGACAGGTTTATAGCAATCAGCCCCAGCATTTT	CASSIKGQVYSNQPQHF
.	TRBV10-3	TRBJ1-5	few	TGTGCCATTCGGGAGGGGGTTGGGAGCAATCAGCCCCAGCATTTT	CAIREGVGSNQPQHF
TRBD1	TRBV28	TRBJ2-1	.	TGTGCCACCATGACCCTCGGGACAGGGGATTCGAGTGAGCAGTTCTTC	CATMTLGTGDSSEQFF
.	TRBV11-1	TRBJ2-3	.	TGTGCCAGCAGCTTAGAACAGTATACAGATACGCAGTATTTT	CASSLEQYTDTQYF
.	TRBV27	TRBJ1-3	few	TGTGCCAGCAGAGGACTTCTCTTTGGAAACACCATATATTTT	CASRGLLFGNTIYF
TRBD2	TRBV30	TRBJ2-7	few	TGTGCCTGGAGTGTACTGGGGAGGGATGAGCAGTACTTC	CAWSVLGRDEQYF
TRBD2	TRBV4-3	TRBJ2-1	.	TGCGCCAGCAGCCAAGGTAGCGGGAGCTCCAATGAGCAGTTCTTC	CASSQGSGSSNEQFF
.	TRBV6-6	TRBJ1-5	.	TGTGCCAGCACCCCTGGCGGAGGCGGTGGGTCGCAGCCCCAGAATTTT	CASTPGGGGGSQPQNF
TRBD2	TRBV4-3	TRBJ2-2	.	TGCGCCAGCAGCCAATCCGGGACTAGCGGGAGGGCCTCGGCCGGGGAGCTGTTTTTT	CASSQSGTSGRASAGELFF
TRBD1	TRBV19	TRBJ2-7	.	TGTGCCAGTAGTATAGGGACAGGGTACTACGAGCAGTACTTC	CASSIGTGYYEQYF
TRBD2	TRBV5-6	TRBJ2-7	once	TGTGCCAGCAGCAGAGCGGGAGTCTCATACGAGCAGTACTTC	CASSRAGVSYEQYF
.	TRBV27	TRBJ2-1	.	TGTGCCAGCAGTTTACTGCTAGCTTTAGGTGAGCAGTTCTTC	CASSLLLALGEQFF
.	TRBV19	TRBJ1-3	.	TGTGCCAGTAGTTTCACAGGGATTACGGGAAACACCATATATTTT	CASSFTGITGNTIYF
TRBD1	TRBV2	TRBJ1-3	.	TGTGCCAGCGATGACCGGGGGACAGCTGGAAACACCATATATTTT	CASDDRGTAGNTIYF
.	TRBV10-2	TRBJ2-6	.	TGCGCCAGCAGCCTAGTTGATTCTGGGGCCAACGTCCTGACTTTC	CASSLVDSGANVLTF
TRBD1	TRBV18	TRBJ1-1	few	TGTGCCAGCTCACCGACAGGGATTGAAGACACTGAAGCTTTCTTT	CASSPTGIEDTEAFF
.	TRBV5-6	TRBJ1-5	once	TGTGCCAGCAGCTTTTATACGGGAAGCAATCAGCCCCAGCATTTT	CASSFYTGSNQPQHF
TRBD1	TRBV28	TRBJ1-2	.	TGTGCCAGCAGCCAGAAAGGGACAGTGAGTTATGGCTACACCTTC	CASSQKGTVSYGYTF
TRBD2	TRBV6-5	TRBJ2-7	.	TGTGCCAGCAGTTCGCGCGGCGCGGGAGGCGAGCAGTACTTC	CASSSRGAGGEQYF
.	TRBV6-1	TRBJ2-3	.	TGTGCCAGCAGTCTCCAATATACTGGAGCAGATACGCAGTATTTT	CASSLQYTGADTQYF
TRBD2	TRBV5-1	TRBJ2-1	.	TGCGCCAGCAGCGGGACTAGGGTTGGCAATGAGCAGTTCTTC	CASSGTRVGNEQFF
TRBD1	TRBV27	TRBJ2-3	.	TGTGCCAGCAGTGTACAGGGGGCGGCAGATACGCAGTATTTT	CASSVQGAADTQYF
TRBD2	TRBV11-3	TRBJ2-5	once	TGTGCCAGCAGCTTAAGCGGGAGGGAGGAGACCCAGTACTTC	CASSLSGREETQYF
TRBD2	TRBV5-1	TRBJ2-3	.	TGCGCCAGCAGCTTTGGGACTAGCCCAGATACGCAGTATTTT	CASSFGTSPDTQYF
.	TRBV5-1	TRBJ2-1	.	TGCGCCAGCAGCTTGGTAGGAGGTTCTAACAATGAGCAGTTCTTC	CASSLVGGSNNEQFF
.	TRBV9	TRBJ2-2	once	TGTGCCAGCAGGGGAGATGCCGGGGAGCTGTTTTTT	CASRGDAGELFF
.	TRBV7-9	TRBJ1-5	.	TGTGCCAGCAGCTTAGCCGGGGGTCATCAGCCCCAGCATTTT	CASSLAGGHQPQHF
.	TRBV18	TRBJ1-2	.	TGTGCCAGCTCACCGCCCCCAGGGCGTAACTATGGCTACACCTTC	CASSPPPGRNYGYTF
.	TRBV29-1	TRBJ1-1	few	TGCAGCGCCCCCAAGGGGGAGCAGAACACTGAAGCTTTCTTT	CSAPKGEQNTEAFF
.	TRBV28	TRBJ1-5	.	TGTGCCGAGTGTGAAGGGGTTGGCAATCAGCCCCAGCATTTT	CAECEGVGNQPQHF
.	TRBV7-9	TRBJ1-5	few	TGTGCCAGCAGCTCGAGGGAGAATCAGCCCCAGCATTTT	CASSSRENQPQHF
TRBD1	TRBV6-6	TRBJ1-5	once	TGTGCCAGCAGTTATAAAGACAGGGAAGATCAGCCCCAGCATTTT	CASSYKDREDQPQHF
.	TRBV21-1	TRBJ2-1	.	TGTGCCAGCAGCAAAGTGGCGGCGACTAGCAGGGTTGAGCAGTTCTTC	CASSKVAATSRVEQFF
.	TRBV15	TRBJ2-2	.	TGTGCCACCAGCAGTAGGGAGGCCGGGGAGCTGTTTTTT	CATSSREAGELFF
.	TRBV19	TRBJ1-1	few	TGTGCCAGTAGTATGCCAGGTCTGAACACTGAAGCTTTCTTT	CASSMPGLNTEAFF
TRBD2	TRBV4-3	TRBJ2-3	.	TGCGCCAGCAGCCAAGGGGGCAGCGGGAGGGGGGATACGCAGTATTTT	CASSQGGSGRGDTQYF
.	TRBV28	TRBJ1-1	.	TGTGCCAGCAGCCCTAAAAACAGGATAAACACTGAAGCTTTCTTT	CASSPKNRINTEAFF
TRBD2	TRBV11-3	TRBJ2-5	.	TGTGCCAGCAGCTCGGGACATCAAGGACTAGCGGGAGTCCTGCGGGAGACCCAGTACTTC	CASSSGHQGLAGVLRETQYF
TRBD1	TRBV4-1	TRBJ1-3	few	TGCGCCAGCAGCCAAGGGACAGGCTACTCTGGAAACACCATATATTTT	CASSQGTGYSGNTIYF
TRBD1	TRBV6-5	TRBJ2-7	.	TGTGCCAGCAGTCGACAGGGGCCTTCCTACGAGCAGTACTTC	CASSRQGPSYEQYF
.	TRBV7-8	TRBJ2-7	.	TGTGCCAGCAGCCAATTGGGCGTGAGCGGCTACGAGCAGTACTTC	CASSQLGVSGYEQYF
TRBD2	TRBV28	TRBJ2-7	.	TGTGCCAGCAGTTTAGCGGGAGACGTCTACGAGCAGTACTTC	CASSLAGDVYEQYF
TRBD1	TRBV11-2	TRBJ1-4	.	TGTGCCAGCAGACGGGGACAGGGCGGAAGACGTACTAATGAAAAACTGTTTTTT	CASRRGQGGRRTNEKLFF
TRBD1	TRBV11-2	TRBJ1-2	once	TGTGCCAGCAGCTTAGAGGACAGGGGGCTCGGTGGCTACACCTTC	CASSLEDRGLGGYTF
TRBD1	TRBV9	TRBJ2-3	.	TGTGCCAGCAGCACCACCGGGACAGGGGCCCGGACGCAGTATTTT	CASSTTGTGARTQYF
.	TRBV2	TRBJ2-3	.	TGTGCCAGCAGCGAGCCAAGACTCCTCACTAGCACAGATACGCAGTATTTT	CASSEPRLLTSTDTQYF
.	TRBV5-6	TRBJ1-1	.	TGTGCCAGCAGCTTTTTGGGGGGCACTGAAGCTTTCTTT	CASSFLGGTEAFF